A single sample is the source of the 21 T cell receptor beta chains below, sequenced in a study of blood T cell repertoires in COVID-19. TCRdb keeps only in-frame clones here, not all; method: immunoSEQ multiplex PCR. The sample shows around 450,000 clones, approximately 90% of them seen only once. The sequencing sample was made of peripheral blood. The receptors here all came from a woman between 25 and 40 years old with acute or convalescent COVID-19.

This clone was detected only once. The rearrangement links TRBV4-1 to TRBJ2-7; no definite D call. The CDR3 is 15 amino acids. Per the germline V gene, CDR1 is MGHRA and CDR2 is YSYEKL. V lost 0 bases and J lost 0, with 9 bases in between. The CDR3 nucleotides are TGCGCCAGCAGCCAAGATCAGGAACCCTCCTACGAGCAGTACTTC. It yields the protein CASSQDQEPSYEQYF.

The chain carries TRBV7-2 and TRBJ1-2; D possibly corresponds to TRBD1 (6 bases). Germline CDR1 and CDR2: SGHTA and FQGNSA. The CDR3 has 13 residues. V was cut by 4 bases and J by 6 bases, with 12 bases left in between. The CDR3 DNA follows: TGTGCCAGCAGCTCCTCAGGGGTCAATGGCTACACCTTC. Amino acid sequence: CASSSSGVNGYTF.

The chain is built from TRBV6-1 and TRBJ2-2, with TRBD1 matching over 9 bases. The CDR3 extends over 15 amino acids. Losses at the gene ends were 2 bases for V and 8 bases for J; bases not matched to a gene: 6. Germline-derived CDR1 and CDR2 are MNHNS and SASEGT. The CDR3 DNA sequence: TGTGCCAGCAGTGAAAGGACAGGGGTAGGGGGGGAGCTGTTTTTT. Its translation is CASSERTGVGGELFF.

The chain couples TRBV4-1 to TRBJ1-1; D is undetermined. The germline gives CDR1 MGHRA, CDR2 YSYEKL. The CDR3 has 13 residues. V lost 1 base, J lost 8 bases, and 11 bases lay in between. The CDR3 is CASSQVNREEAFF. As DNA, the CDR3 is TGCGCCAGCAGCCAAGTTAACAGAGAGGAAGCTTTCTTT.

This clone was counted between two and nine times. The V and J genes are TRBV7-9 and TRBJ2-2; TRBD1 might be the D (6 bases). The V and J ends lost 1 base and 7 bases respectively, with 16 bases between them. CDR3 size: 16 residues. Germline V CDR1 and CDR2: SEHNR, FQNEAQ (reference sequence). CDR3 sequence reads: CASSLEWSGVVGELFF. The CDR3 bases are TGTGCCAGCAGCTTAGAGTGGTCAGGGGTCGTCGGGGAGCTGTTTTTT.

The chain combines TRBV29-1 with TRBJ1-4, with D possibly matching TRBD1 (6 bases). There are 14 residues in the CDR3. V was trimmed by 5 bases and J by 0 bases, leaving 10 bases between them. The germline V gene encodes CDR1 SQVTM and CDR2 ANQGSEA. The chain's CDR3 is CSVYWTATNEKLFF. The CDR3 bases are TGCAGCGTTTATTGGACAGCAACTAATGAAAAACTGTTTTTT.

CDR3: CASSQAPGGAVYNEQFF. The CDR3 region has the DNA TGTGCCAGCAGCCAAGCCCCTGGGGGGGCCGTCTACAATGAGCAGTTCTTC. V gene TRBV14 combines with J gene TRBJ2-1, with D tentatively TRBD2 (7 bases). The CDR3 runs to 17 residues. The V end was cut by 1 base, the J end by 3 bases, with 16 bases between. The germline gives CDR1 SGHDN, CDR2 FVKESK.

The V and J genes are TRBV5-1 and TRBJ1-1; weak D call: TRBD1 (6 bases). V was trimmed by 4 bases and J by 1 base, leaving 11 bases between them. CDR1 is SGHRS, CDR2 YFSETQ, per germline. CDR3 length equals 14 residues. The DNA of the CDR3 is TGCGCCAGCAGCACCTCGACAGGGAACACTGAAGCTTTCTTT. Amino acids: CASSTSTGNTEAFF.

The chain joins TRBV10-3 to TRBJ2-7; 7 bases line up with TRBD1. CDR3 size: 14 residues. The V and J ends lost 9 bases and 2 bases, in that order; junction bases with no gene match: 10. Germline CDR1 reads ENHRY; CDR2 reads SYGVKD. CDR3: CAITTGTDAYEQYF. CDR3 nucleotide sequence: TGTGCCATTACTACCGGGACAGATGCCTACGAGCAGTACTTC.

The V and J genes are TRBV5-1 and TRBJ2-3; TRBD1 is a possible D gene (6 bases). The CDR3 length is 15 residues. The germline V gene has CDR1 SGHRS and CDR2 YFSETQ. The V end lost 2 bases, the J end lost 2 bases, and 12 bases lay between the germline ends. Here the CDR3 DNA reads TGCGCCAGCAGCTTAAGGACAGATAACACAGATACGCAGTATTTT. Amino acid sequence: CASSLRTDNTDTQYF.

This clone was detected only a few times. The chain combines TRBV4-1 with TRBJ2-5, with D perhaps TRBD2 (7 bases). The CDR3 covers 16 residues. Germline V gives CDR1 MGHRA, CDR2 YSYEKL. V was clipped by 1 base and J by 5 bases, with 17 bases between them. The CDR3 spells CASSQGRTRGWETQYF. DNA of the CDR3: TGCGCCAGCAGCCAAGGTCGGACTAGGGGGTGGGAGACCCAGTACTTC.

The chain employs TRBV5-1 and TRBJ2-1; 11 nucleotides match TRBD2. V lost 2 bases, J lost 6 bases, and 1 base stayed unmatched. CDR1 and CDR2 (germline): SGHRS, YFSETQ. CDR3 length: 14 amino acids. The CDR3 DNA follows: TGCGCCAGCAGCTTTAGCGGGGGGGCCAATGAGCAGTTCTTC. This translates into CASSFSGGANEQFF.

This chain joins TRBV7-9 and TRBJ1-1; 7 nucleotides line up with TRBD1. V was pared by 5 bases and J by 0 bases, with 6 bases of the junction left unmatched. Germline values: CDR1 SEHNR, CDR2 FQNEAQ (reference sequence). This CDR3 comprises 15 residues. The CDR3 region has the DNA TGTGCCAGCAGCCCAATGGACAGGATGAACACTGAAGCTTTCTTT. Translated: CASSPMDRMNTEAFF.

The chain is built from TRBV5-1 and TRBJ2-1; 8 positions agree with TRBD2. From germline, CDR1 is SGHRS and CDR2 YFSETQ. With 3 bases clipped from V and 8 bases from J, the junction kept 10 bases outside the gene matches. The CDR3 spans 15 residues. The CDR3 reads CASSSNGRGGDEQFF. The CDR3 coding sequence is TGCGCCAGCAGCTCCAACGGGAGGGGAGGCGATGAGCAGTTCTTC.

This clone was detected only once. This sequence joins TRBV7-2 and TRBJ2-7; a possible D gene is TRBD2 (7 bases). Trimming pared 5 bases from V and 5 bases from J, leaving 16 bases between. The germline gives CDR1 SGHTA, CDR2 FQGNSA. There are 14 residues in the CDR3. CDR3: CASSEGRGANEQYF. The CDR3 DNA reads TGTGCCAGCAGCGAAGGACGGGGGGCGAACGAGCAGTACTTC.

The chain links TRBV18 to TRBJ2-7; perhaps TRBD1 as D (6 bases). With 5 bases removed from V and 3 bases from J, the gap between germline ends came to 17 bases. This CDR3 is 15 amino acids long. Germline V CDR1 and CDR2: KGHSH, LQKENI. The CDR3 protein is CASSTNRQAYYEQYF. CDR3 nucleotide sequence: TGTGCCAGCTCAACAAACAGACAGGCCTACTACGAGCAGTACTTC.

The chain recombines TRBV11-1 with TRBJ1-1, with D possibly TRBD1 on 5 matching bases. Germline V gene data show CDR1 as SGHAT and CDR2 as FQDESV (reference sequence). The CDR3 covers 16 residues. The ends were cut back, 4 bases at V and 1 base at J, with 16 bases in the middle. CDR3 in amino acids: CASSSQRDFQNTEAFF. The DNA for the CDR3 is TGTGCCAGCAGCTCTCAACGGGACTTTCAGAACACTGAAGCTTTCTTT.

This chain's CDR3 is CASSFGEVVYGYTF. CDR3 sequence (DNA): TGTGCCAGCAGCTTCGGGGAGGTGGTCTATGGCTACACCTTC. J is TRBJ1-2 and V is TRBV7-9; no clear D. There are 14 residues in the CDR3. The V gene's germline CDR1 is SEHNR and CDR2 FQNEAQ (reference sequence). V lost 3 bases to trimming and J lost 4 bases, with 12 bases between them.

The chain uses TRBV9 and TRBJ2-1, with D perhaps matching TRBD2 (6 bases). Germline-derived CDR1 and CDR2 are SGDLS and YYNGEE. Trimming shortened V by 0 bases and J by 2 bases, and 12 bases separated the two germline ends. This CDR3 spans 16 amino acids. The CDR3 here is CASSVGGGAAYNEQFF. Written as DNA, the CDR3 is TGTGCCAGCAGCGTAGGGGGCGGGGCTGCCTACAATGAGCAGTTCTTC.

This CDR3 reads CASLREAGYHYGYTF. The DNA for the CDR3 is TGTGCCAGCCTTCGGGAGGCGGGATATCACTATGGCTACACCTTC. V usage is TRBV28 and J usage is TRBJ1-2; D gene unclear. Trimming left V 8 bases short and J 3 bases short, with 19 bases between. From germline, CDR1 is MDHEN and CDR2 SYDVKM. The CDR3 runs to 15 residues.

The chain uses TRBV3-1 (or the pseudogene TRBV3-2) and TRBJ2-2; possible D gene TRBD2, 5 bases. V shed 2 bases and J shed 8 bases, with 9 bases lying between them. CDR1 and CDR2 (germline): LGHDT, YNNKEL (reference sequence). The CDR3 spans 13 residues. CDR3 in amino acids: CASSQSGMGELFF. The CDR3 DNA follows: TGTGCCAGCAGCCAATCGGGGATGGGGGAGCTGTTTTTT.